The clone carrying this T cell receptor beta chain was detected only a few times. V lost 6 bases and J lost 2; bases outside the gene matches: 5. Germline values: CDR1 MDHEN, CDR2 SYDVKM. The CDR3 loop spans 15 amino acids. This record comes from a study of blood T cell repertoires in COVID-19. On the study more broadly: There were acute and convalescent COVID-19 samples, and they came from the United States, Italy and Spain.

Enrolled through a virtual design, the participants were between 18 and 89 years of age and came from about two dozen US areas. Each participant's cohort was designated according to participant-reported clinical history. Here immunoSEQ multiplex PCR was the method, and the copy in TCRdb shows in-frame clones only, minus some. In the table there are a few hundred thousand clones, approximately 85% of which are singletons. The chain is built from TRBV28 and TRBJ1-3; 9 bases are shared with TRBD1. The origin of this receptor is a woman in her twenties or thirties who had recovered from COVID-19. Sample: PBMCs or T cells enriched from blood (not recorded which). The CDR3 sequence: CASSRDRGAGNTIYF. The CDR3 DNA reads TGTGCCAGCAGCAGAGACAGGGGGGCTGGAAACACCATATATTTT.